These T cell receptor beta chains were read from a single sample in a study of early T cells in non-severe SARS-CoV-2 infection. MiXCR, run by TCRdb on the 5' RACE reads, gives a single entry per CDR3 protein. In the table there are 45,000 to 55,000 distinct CDR3 sequences, about 6.5% of which are singletons. The sequences come from whole blood, collected at baseline. Receptors originate from an adult who was a healthcare worker with PCR-confirmed SARS-CoV-2 infection or an uninfected control (not recorded which). The CDR3 runs from the conserved cysteine through the conserved F or W. Each record gives: J gene, V gene, D gene, clone size, CDR3 DNA, CDR3 protein. The D gene is left open where the match is weak. Part of the rows lack a size; the others show once, few, many or a class for expanded clones.

TRBJ1-5,TRBV5-6,TRBD1,many,TGTGCCAGCAGCACCACAGGGGTCGACAATCAGCCCCAGCATTTT,CASSTTGVDNQPQHF
TRBJ2-1,TRBV5-4,TRBD2,many,TGTGCCAGCAGCACCCCTAGCGGGACCTACAATGAGCAGTTCTTC,CASSTPSGTYNEQFF
TRBJ2-2,TRBV12-3/TRBV12-4,.,.,TGTGCCAGCAGTCCTCTCGGTTACGGGGAGCTGTTTTTT,CASSPLGYGELFF
TRBJ2-2,TRBV7-6,.,many,TGTGCCAGCAGCCGCAGGGGCACCGGGGAGCTGTTTTTT,CASSRRGTGELFF
TRBJ2-7,TRBV7-6,.,few,TGTGCCAGCAGCTCACAGGGAACCAACGAGCAGTACTTC,CASSSQGTNEQYF
TRBJ1-4,TRBV4-3,.,many,TGCGCCAGCAGCCAAGCCGGGGGTGAAAAACTGTTTTTT,CASSQAGGEKLFF
TRBJ2-2,TRBV5-5,.,many,TGTGCCAGCAGCTTTACGGACGCCGGGGAGCTGTTTTTT,CASSFTDAGELFF
TRBJ2-5,TRBV5-6,.,many,TGTGCCAGCAGCTTACCCACAGGGGCGAGCGGGCGAGAGACCCAGTACTTC,CASSLPTGASGRETQYF
TRBJ2-3,TRBV18,.,many,TGTGCCAGCTCACCAATGGGAACGGATACGCAGTATTTT,CASSPMGTDTQYF
TRBJ2-7,TRBV7-9,.,many,TGTGCCAGCAGCCAACAGACCCGGGGCGAGCAGTACTTC,CASSQQTRGEQYF
TRBJ1-2,TRBV20-1,.,many,TGCAGTGCTGGCGGGACGGCGGACTATGGCTACACCTTC,CSAGGTADYGYTF
TRBJ2-6,TRBV7-9,.,.,TGTGCCGGCAGCTTTTCTGGAGGGATCTCTGGGGCCAACGTCCTGACTTTC,CAGSFSGGISGANVLTF
TRBJ2-5,TRBV6-6,.,many,TGTGCCAGCAGTTTAAAACACCAAGAGACCCAGTACTTC,CASSLKHQETQYF
TRBJ2-7,TRBV20-1,.,many,TGCAGTGCTAGTGAGGGGTTGGACGAGCAGTACTTC,CSASEGLDEQYF
TRBJ2-7,TRBV7-9,.,medium-sized,TGTGCCAGCAGTTCCTATTCCTACGAGCAGTACTTC,CASSSYSYEQYF
TRBJ1-5,TRBV9,.,few,TGTGCCAGCAGCGTAGGTGGTGGGGGCAATCAGCCCCAGCATTTT,CASSVGGGGNQPQHF
TRBJ1-2,TRBV13,.,many,TGTGCCAGCAGCCCCGGTCAGCACTATGGCTACACCTTC,CASSPGQHYGYTF
TRBJ1-1,TRBV4-1,.,few,TGCGCCAGCAGCCAAGATTGGACCGGGACACTGAACACTGAAGCTTTCTTT,CASSQDWTGTLNTEAFF
TRBJ2-4,TRBV5-8,.,.,TGTGCCAGCAGCGACCCCCCCAACATTCAGTACTTC,CASSDPPNIQYF
TRBJ1-2,TRBV20-1,TRBD1,many,TGCAGTGCTAGAGACCGGACAGGGATTAACTATGGCTACACCTTC,CSARDRTGINYGYTF
TRBJ2-1,TRBV28,TRBD1,many,TGTGCCAGCAGTTCGTGGACAGGGGCCTACAATGAGCAGTTCTTC,CASSSWTGAYNEQFF
TRBJ2-1,TRBV4-3,.,few,TGCGCCAGCAGCCCCCAGGGGTTGTTATACAATGAGCAGTTCTTC,CASSPQGLLYNEQFF
TRBJ2-3,TRBV5-1,.,.,TGCGCCAGCAGCTTGGATCAGGGGAGCACAGATACGCAGTATTTT,CASSLDQGSTDTQYF
TRBJ2-1,TRBV18,TRBD1,many,TGTGCCAGCTCACCACAACAGGGGGTCGAAAGTGAGCAGTTCTTC,CASSPQQGVESEQFF
TRBJ2-2,TRBV10-2,.,few,TGCGCCAGCAGACTTAGGGCCGGGGAGCTGTTTTTT,CASRLRAGELFF
TRBJ2-7,TRBV6-2/TRBV6-3,.,few,TGTGCCAGCAGTTACATCTACGAGCAGTACTTC,CASSYIYEQYF
TRBJ2-7,TRBV6-6,TRBD2,many,TGTGCCAGCAGTTCCACTAGCGGGGGGTCCTACGAGCAGTACTTC,CASSSTSGGSYEQYF
TRBJ2-1,TRBV5-4,TRBD1,many,TGTGCCAGCAGCGCCGGGACAGGGAATTACAATGAGCAGTTCTTC,CASSAGTGNYNEQFF
TRBJ2-7,TRBV7-2,.,many,TGTGCCAGCACCCGACAGACAGTCTACGAGCAGTACTTC,CASTRQTVYEQYF
TRBJ2-3,TRBV5-8,TRBD1,many,TGTGCCAGCAGTCGGGACAGGGGGCGGACAGATACGCAGTATTTT,CASSRDRGRTDTQYF
TRBJ2-2,TRBV7-9,.,few,TGTGCCAGCAGCTTATCAGGAAACACCGGGGAGCTGTTTTTT,CASSLSGNTGELFF
TRBJ1-1,TRBV7-8,TRBD1,many,TGTGCCAGCAGCTTAACAGGGGTCGCGGAAGCTTTCTTT,CASSLTGVAEAFF
TRBJ2-5,TRBV7-2,TRBD2,.,TGTGCCAGCAGCGTACGGGGGGGCCGAATCAGGGAGACCCAGTACTTC,CASSVRGGRIRETQYF
TRBJ1-5,TRBV7-8,.,.,TGTGCCAGCAGCTTAGCGCTTCAGGGTTGGAATCAGCCCCAGCATTTT,CASSLALQGWNQPQHF
TRBJ1-5,TRBV20-1,TRBD1,many,TGCAGTGCCGGAGGGGGCCATAGCAATCAGCCCCAGCATTTT,CSAGGGHSNQPQHF
TRBJ2-7,TRBV10-3,.,many,TGTGCCATCAGACCGGACAGCTACGAGCAGTACTTC,CAIRPDSYEQYF
TRBJ2-3,TRBV19,.,many,TGTGCCAGTAGTATAGGAGCGGGAGATACGCAGTATTTT,CASSIGAGDTQYF
TRBJ2-3,TRBV29-1,.,.,TGCAGCGTTGAATTCACAGATACGCAGTATTTT,CSVEFTDTQYF
TRBJ1-6,TRBV6-6,.,many,TGTGCCAGCAGTTACGACAGTTCGCGGGTTCCCGACTTT,CASSYDSSRVPDF
TRBJ1-1,TRBV9,.,many,TGTGCCAGCAGCGTAGCCCTTGCCCCGGGAGCTGAAGCTTTCTTT,CASSVALAPGAEAFF
TRBJ2-5,TRBV18,.,.,TGTGCCAACTCACCGCAAAGGGGTAGGGGTCTGGAGACCCAGTACTTC,CANSPQRGRGLETQYF
TRBJ2-2,TRBV11-2,TRBD2,many,TGTGCCAGCAGCTTAGCCCCCCGACTAGCGGGGGACCTCGTACGATACACCGGGGAGCTGTTTTTT,CASSLAPRLAGDLVRYTGELFF
TRBJ1-4,TRBV4-3,.,.,TGCGCCAGCAGCCAAGAAAGCGCCCACGTCGGTGAAAAACTGTTTTTT,CASSQESAHVGEKLFF
TRBJ2-7,TRBV5-5,TRBD2,many,TGTGCCAGCAGCACGACGGGGGGAGAGCAGTACTTC,CASSTTGGEQYF
TRBJ2-2,TRBV6-6,TRBD2,few,TGTGCCAGCAGTTACCTCCCAGGGTCGGCGGGGGCGAACACCGGGGAGCTGTTTTTT,CASSYLPGSAGANTGELFF
TRBJ2-7,TRBV7-2,.,once,TGTGCCAGCAGCTACATCGGCGAGCAGTACTTC,CASSYIGEQYF
TRBJ2-3,TRBV12-3/TRBV12-4,.,many,TGTGCCAGCACATCAGGGACCCTGTTAACGCAGTATTTT,CASTSGTLLTQYF